This entry lists 24 T cell receptor beta chains sequenced from one sample in a study of blood T cell repertoires in COVID-19. Here immunoSEQ multiplex PCR was the method, and the copy in TCRdb shows in-frame clones only, minus some. Of about 86,000 clones in the sample, roughly 83% are singletons; the top ten hold roughly a third. The sample taken for sequencing was peripheral blood. The receptor set was obtained from an elderly woman with active or convalescent COVID-19.

The chain employs TRBV19 and TRBJ1-3; D not resolved. CDR1 is LNHDA, CDR2 SQIVND, per germline (reference sequence). Trimming removed 7 bases from V and 1 base from J, with 5 bases in between. CDR3 size: 12 residues. The CDR3 sequence: CASTLSGNTIYF. For the CDR3, the DNA is TGTGCCAGTACCCTATCTGGAAACACCATATATTTT.

This clone was observed a few times. This chain links TRBV19 with TRBJ1-1, with D possibly matching TRBD1 (6 bases). CDR1 LNHDA and CDR2 SQIVND come from the germline V gene (reference sequence). There are 12 residues in the CDR3. Trimming took off 11 bases at V and 9 bases at J, with 19 bases between the two ends. CDR3 coding DNA: TGTGCCGCAAAACCCAGGGGTTACAAAGCTTTCTTT. It translates to CAAKPRGYKAFF.

In its sample, this clone was seen once. This sequence joins TRBV21-1 and TRBJ2-1; TRBD2 is the table's D call and was not checked against the DNA. TRBV21-1 represents a pseudogene. The CDR3 extends over 15 amino acids. The CDR3: CASTKPAGEGNEQFF. DNA of the CDR3: TGTGCCAGCACCAAACCAGCGGGAGAGGGCAATGAGCAGTTCTTC.

This clone was seen just once. The chain carries TRBV9 and TRBJ2-7; weak D call: TRBD1 (6 bases). Trimming pared 3 bases from V and 0 bases from J, leaving 13 bases between. Per the germline V gene, CDR1 is SGDLS and CDR2 is YYNGEE. The CDR3 sequence is 15 residues long. The CDR3: CASSAGGLNSYEQYF. DNA of the CDR3: TGTGCCAGCAGCGCTGGGGGCCTCAACTCCTACGAGCAGTACTTC.

This chain connects TRBV20-1 to TRBJ2-1; 15 positions match TRBD2. There are 16 residues in the CDR3. The ends lost 3 bases at V and 8 bases at J; junction bases unmatched: 8. Germline lookup yields CDR1 DFQATT and CDR2 SNEGSKA (reference sequence). In nucleotides, the CDR3 is TGCAGTGCTAGTCTTGGGACTAGCGGGGGGAGTGATGAGCAGTTCTTC. This gives the protein CSASLGTSGGSDEQFF.

CDR3 nucleotides: TGTGCCAGCTCACCACCGTGGGACACAAGCAATCAGCCCCAGCATTTT. It codes for CASSPPWDTSNQPQHF. The genes are TRBV18 and TRBJ1-5; D possibly corresponds to TRBD1 (6 bases). Germline V gene data show CDR1 as KGHSH and CDR2 as LQKENI. With 0 bases removed from V and 1 base from J, the gap between germline ends came to 10 bases. This CDR3 has 16 residues.

The chain links TRBV6-6 to TRBJ2-4; TRBD1 is a possible D gene (6 bases). Trimming removed 5 bases at V and 0 bases at J, with 20 bases between. Germline assignment: CDR1 MNHNY and CDR2 SVGAGI (reference sequence). The CDR3 is made up of 18 amino acids. This CDR3 is CASSPTGIGLGAKNIQYF. CDR3 DNA sequence: TGTGCCAGCAGTCCAACAGGGATTGGGTTGGGAGCCAAAAACATTCAGTACTTC.

A few counts support this clone. The chain carries TRBV6-2 or TRBV6-3 and TRBJ2-7, with D possibly matching TRBD2 (6 bases). This CDR3 region has 12 residues. Germline assignment: CDR1 MNHEY and CDR2 SVGEGT. The V and J ends lost 6 bases and 9 bases respectively, with 15 bases between them. CDR3 residues: CASSPRPEGQYF. The CDR3 DNA is TGTGCCAGCAGCCCTCGACCGGAGGGGCAGTACTTC.

The genes are TRBV28 and TRBJ1-5, with D possibly matching TRBD1 (5 bases). Germline V gene sequence: CDR1 MDHEN, CDR2 SYDVKM. V was pared by 4 bases and J by 7 bases, with 8 bases between. CDR3 length: 12 amino acids. CDR3 in amino acids: CASSSGIQPQHF. CDR3 bases: TGTGCCAGCAGTTCAGGGATCCAGCCCCAGCATTTT.

This clone was seen only a few times. V gene TRBV2 combines with J gene TRBJ1-5; D is uncertain. The CDR3 loop spans 13 amino acids. Trimming removed 3 bases from V and 5 bases from J, with 8 bases in between. Germline V lookup: CDR1 SNHLY, CDR2 FYNNEI. This CDR3 reads CASSEGSYQPQHF. In DNA, the CDR3 is TGTGCCAGCAGTGAGGGCAGCTATCAGCCCCAGCATTTT.

The CDR3 protein is CASSLTGLAGVNEQFF. The CDR3 DNA reads TGTGCCAGCAGTTTGACGGGACTAGCGGGAGTCAATGAGCAGTTCTTC. The V call is TRBV27, the J call TRBJ2-1; 14 nucleotides match TRBD2. Germline V gene sequence: CDR1 MNHEY, CDR2 SMNVEV (reference sequence). The junction had 4 bases not matched to a gene; V was cut back by 3 bases and J by 6 bases. The CDR3 has 16 amino acids.

The CDR3 reads CASTILQGSYTF. For the CDR3, the DNA is TGTGCCAGCACCATATTACAGGGAAGCTACACCTTC. This sequence joins TRBV7-9 and TRBJ1-2, with D perhaps matching TRBD1 (6 bases). V was shortened by 7 bases and J by 9 bases, with 15 bases between the two germline ends. The germline CDR1 and CDR2 sequences are SEHNR and FQNEAQ (reference sequence). The length of the CDR3 is 12 residues.

The CDR3 DNA reads as TGTGCCAGCAGCTTAGGGAGGGCGGGACAGGGCTACGAGCAGTACTTC. Translated: CASSLGRAGQGYEQYF. The chain recombines TRBV7-2 with TRBJ2-7; 9 nucleotides agree with TRBD1. The germline V gene encodes CDR1 SGHTA and CDR2 FQGNSA. The J segment lost 3 bases and the V segment lost 1 base, leaving 7 bases of the junction unmatched. The CDR3 sequence is 16 residues long.

The chain couples TRBV28 to TRBJ2-7; TRBD1 aligns across 10 bases. Germline V CDR1 and CDR2: MDHEN, SYDVKM. CDR3 length: 15 residues. With 5 bases clipped from V and 0 bases from J, the junction kept 4 bases outside the gene matches. CDR3: CASSTRDRGSYEQYF. In nucleotides, the CDR3 is TGTGCCAGCAGTACCCGGGACAGGGGCTCCTACGAGCAGTACTTC.

The chain links TRBV3-1 (or the pseudogene TRBV3-2) to TRBJ1-5; unclear D gene. The CDR3 runs 13 residues. The germline V gene has CDR1 LGHDT and CDR2 YNNKEL (reference sequence). V lost 2 bases and J lost 3, with 5 bases in between. CDR3 coding DNA: TGTGCCAGCAGCCAACAGAACAATCAGCCCCAGCATTTT. Its protein product is CASSQQNNQPQHF.

The chain is built from TRBV19 and TRBJ2-7; 7 bases line up with TRBD2. Germline-derived CDR1 and CDR2 are LNHDA and SQIVND (reference sequence). With V trimmed by 9 bases and J by 2 bases, 13 bases remained unmatched. The length of the CDR3 is 15 residues. CDR3 sequence reads: CASSKEASGPYEQYF. For the CDR3, the DNA is TGTGCCAGCTCCAAAGAGGCTAGCGGACCCTACGAGCAGTACTTC.

The rearrangement uses TRBV6-4 and TRBJ2-7, with D tentatively TRBD1 (6 bases). V was shortened by 2 bases and J by 3 bases, with 14 bases between the two germline ends. Germline V lookup: CDR1 MRHNA, CDR2 SNTAGT. This CDR3 is 15 amino acids long. The CDR3 reads CASSDPGQSGYEQYF. The CDR3 DNA sequence: TGTGCCAGCAGTGACCCCGGACAGTCGGGCTACGAGCAGTACTTC.

The rearrangement links TRBV19 to TRBJ1-2; TRBD1 might be the D (6 bases). Germline V gives CDR1 LNHDA, CDR2 SQIVND (reference sequence). The V gene lost 5 bases and the J gene lost 7 bases, with 20 bases spanning the gap. CDR3 length: 15 residues. CDR3 in amino acids: CASSAGRQGIGGYTF. The CDR3 DNA follows: TGTGCCAGTAGTGCCGGGAGGCAGGGGATAGGTGGCTACACCTTC.

The rearrangement joins TRBV21-1 to TRBJ1-2; the table's D call of TRBD1 was not tested on the DNA. TRBV21-1 is listed as a pseudogene. This CDR3 spans 18 amino acids. The CDR3 loop is CASSKSGQTQLLKAGYTF. In DNA, the CDR3 is TGTGCCAGCAGCAAATCAGGCCAAACGCAGTTGTTGAAGGCTGGCTACACCTTC.

In this sample, this clone turned up a few times. The chain carries TRBV29-1 and TRBJ2-7; the D gene is possibly TRBD1 (5 bases). CDR1 SQVTM and CDR2 ANQGSEA come from the germline V gene. The CDR3 sequence is 13 residues long. V lost 4 bases and J 0 bases, leaving 10 bases between the germline ends. The CDR3 here is CSVVGQPSYEQYF. CDR3 DNA: TGCAGCGTTGTGGGGCAGCCCTCCTACGAGCAGTACTTC.

V usage is TRBV6-6 and J usage is TRBJ1-5; D perhaps matches TRBD1 (5 bases). V was shortened by 0 bases and J by 6 bases, with 12 bases between the two germline ends. The CDR3 is made up of 15 amino acids. Germline V gene sequence: CDR1 MNHNY, CDR2 SVGAGI (reference sequence). CDR3 nucleotide sequence: TGTGCCAGCAGTTACTCCGGGCAGGGCGGTCAGCCCCAGCATTTT. It codes for CASSYSGQGGQPQHF.

Only one count was recorded for this clone. Its ends do not fully match the called genes, so a read error is possible. V usage is TRBV9 and J usage is TRBJ1-1; tentatively, D is TRBD1 (6 bases). Germline CDR1 and CDR2: SGDLS and YYNGEE. The CDR3 extends over 13 amino acids. The CDR3 nucleotides are TGTGCCAGCAGCGTAGAAGGGGACACTAAAGCTTTCTTT. Translation gives CASSVEGDTKAFF. The whole variable domain, remainder taken from reference TRBV9 and TRBJ1-1, is DSGVTQTPKHLITATGQRVTLRCSPRSGDLSVYWYQQSLDQGLQFLIQYYNGEERAKGNILERFSAQQFPDLHSELNLSSLELGDSALYFCASSVEGDTKAFFGQGTRLTVV.

The chain uses TRBV5-8 and TRBJ2-3; D perhaps matches TRBD2 (6 bases). The V gene lost 4 bases and the J gene lost 6 bases, with 12 bases spanning the gap. CDR3 size: 13 residues. Per the germline V gene, CDR1 is SGHTS and CDR2 is YDEGEE. The CDR3 spells CASSHRDFDTQYF. The CDR3 DNA reads as TGTGCCAGCAGCCACCGGGACTTTGATACGCAGTATTTT.

The gene calls are TRBV25-1 and TRBJ2-5; TRBD1 is a possible D gene (6 bases). Trimming cost V 4 bases and J 12 bases, with 12 bases left between them. Germline values: CDR1 MGHDK, CDR2 SYGVNS. This CDR3 contains 11 residues. CDR3 coding DNA: TGTGCCAGCAGTGCCGGGACACCCGAGTACTTC. It translates to CASSAGTPEYF.